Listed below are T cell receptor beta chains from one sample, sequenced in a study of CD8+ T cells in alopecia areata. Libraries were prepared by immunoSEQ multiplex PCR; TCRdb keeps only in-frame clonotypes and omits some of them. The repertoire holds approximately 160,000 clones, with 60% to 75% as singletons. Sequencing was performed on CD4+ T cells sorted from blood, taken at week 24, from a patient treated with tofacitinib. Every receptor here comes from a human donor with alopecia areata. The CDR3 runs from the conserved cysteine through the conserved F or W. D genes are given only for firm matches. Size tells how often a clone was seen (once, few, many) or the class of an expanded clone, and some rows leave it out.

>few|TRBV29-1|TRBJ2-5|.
TGCAGCGTTGTAGGGGACAAGGGAGAGACCCAGTACTTC
CSVVGDKGETQYF
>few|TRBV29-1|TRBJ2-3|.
TGCAGCGTCATGAACACAGATACGCAGTATTTT
CSVMNTDTQYF
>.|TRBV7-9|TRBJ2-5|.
TGTGCCAGCAGCTACTCCGGCTCCGAAGAGACCCAGTACTTC
CASSYSGSEETQYF
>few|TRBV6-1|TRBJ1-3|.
TGTGCCAGCAGTGAAGGGACATCTGGAAACACCATATATTTT
CASSEGTSGNTIYF
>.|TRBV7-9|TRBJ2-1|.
TGTGCCAGCAGCCCAGCCGGACATGAGCAGTTCTTC
CASSPAGHEQFF
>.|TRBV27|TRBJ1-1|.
TGTGCCAGCAGCACACTGGGGCAGGGTACTGAAGCTTTCTTT
CASSTLGQGTEAFF
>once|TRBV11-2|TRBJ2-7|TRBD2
TGTGCCAGCAGCTTAGATCCTAGCGGGGGGAATAAGTACTTC
CASSLDPSGGNKYF
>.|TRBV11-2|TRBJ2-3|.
TGTGCCAGCAGCCTCGGGACAAGCACAGATACGCAGTATTTT
CASSLGTSTDTQYF
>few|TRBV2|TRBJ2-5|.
TGTGCCAGCAGTGAATTGCACCAAGAGTACTTC
CASSELHQEYF
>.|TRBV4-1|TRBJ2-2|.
TGTGCCAGCAGCTTTTCTCCGGGGGCCGGGGAGCTGTTTTTT
CASSFSPGAGELFF
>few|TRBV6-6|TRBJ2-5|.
TGTGCCAGCAGCGTTCAGGGTGGAGAGACCCAGTACTTC
CASSVQGGETQYF
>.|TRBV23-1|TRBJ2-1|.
TGCGCCAGCAGTCAATGTTTTACTCGGAGCTCCTACAATGAGCAGTTCTTC
CASSQCFTRSSYNEQFF
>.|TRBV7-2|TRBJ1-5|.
TGTGCCAGCAGCCTAGACGGTCAGCCCCAGCATTTT
CASSLDGQPQHF
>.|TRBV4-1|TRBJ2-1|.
TGCGCCAGCAGCCATACAGGTGGGGAGCAGTTCTTC
CASSHTGGEQFF
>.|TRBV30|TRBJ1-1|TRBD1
TGTGCCTGGCGACAGGGCAACACTGAAGCTTTCTTT
CAWRQGNTEAFF
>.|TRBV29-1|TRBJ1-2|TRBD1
TGCAGCGTTGGACAGGGGGCAGTTGGCTACACCTTC
CSVGQGAVGYTF
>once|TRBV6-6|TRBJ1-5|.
TGTGCCAGCGGGATGCAGCCCCAGCATTTT
CASGMQPQHF
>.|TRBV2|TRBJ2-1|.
TGTGCCAGCAGCAAGGGCAATGAGCAGTTCTTC
CASSKGNEQFF
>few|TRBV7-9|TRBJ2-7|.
TGTGCCAGCAGCTTAAGCAACCCCTTCTACGAGCAGTACTTC
CASSLSNPFYEQYF
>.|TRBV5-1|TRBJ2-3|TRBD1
TGCGCCAGCGGGCCGGGACAGGACACAGATACGCAGTATTTT
CASGPGQDTDTQYF
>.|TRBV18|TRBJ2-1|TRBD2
TGTGCCAGCTCACTTCGGAAAGCGGGGAATGAGCAGTTCTTC
CASSLRKAGNEQFF
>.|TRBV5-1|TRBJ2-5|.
TGCGCCAGCGGAGGGACAGACCAAGAGACCCAGTACTTC
CASGGTDQETQYF
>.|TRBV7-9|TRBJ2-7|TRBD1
TGTGCCAGCAGCCTCTTTAGGGGGCCCATGGCTGGGCAGTACTTC
CASSLFRGPMAGQYF
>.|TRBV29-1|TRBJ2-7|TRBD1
TGCAGCGTTGTTCCGGCGGGACAGGGGTTTAACGAGCAGTACTTC
CSVVPAGQGFNEQYF
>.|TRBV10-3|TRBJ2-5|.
TGTGCCATCAGTCAACCACAAGAGACCCAGTACTTC
CAISQPQETQYF
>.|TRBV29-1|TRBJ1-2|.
TGCAGCGTTGCGGATGGGGACGGTTACACCTTC
CSVADGDGYTF
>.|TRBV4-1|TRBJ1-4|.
TGCGCCAGCAGCCAAGAGCGGAAGCCGAATGAAAAACTGTTTTTT
CASSQERKPNEKLFF
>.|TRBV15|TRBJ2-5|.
TGTGCCACCAGCAGAAACAGGGGAGGGGAGACCCAGTACTTC
CATSRNRGGETQYF
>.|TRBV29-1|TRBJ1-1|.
TGCAGCGTTGTGGGGTTGGGGAGTGAAGCTTTCTTT
CSVVGLGSEAFF
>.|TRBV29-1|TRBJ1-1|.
TGCAGCGTTGCCGGTAGGCAGGCAGACACTGAAGCTTTCTTT
CSVAGRQADTEAFF
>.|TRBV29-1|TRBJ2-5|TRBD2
TGCAGCGTTGACAGCGGGAGACAAGAGACCCAGTACTTC
CSVDSGRQETQYF
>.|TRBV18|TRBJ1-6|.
TGTGCCAGCTCACCCGGGGAACATTCACCCCTCCACTTT
CASSPGEHSPLHF
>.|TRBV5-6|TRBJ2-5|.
TGTGCCAGCAGCCTAAGACTCGGGGATAAGACCCAGTACTTC
CASSLRLGDKTQYF
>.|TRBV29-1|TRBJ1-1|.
TGCAGCGTGGAGACAGGCGCTAGGACTGAAGCTTTCTTT
CSVETGARTEAFF
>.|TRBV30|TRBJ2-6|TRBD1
TGTGCCTGGAGGAGGGGGACAGGGGGCTCTGGGGCCAACGTCCTGACTTTC
CAWRRGTGGSGANVLTF